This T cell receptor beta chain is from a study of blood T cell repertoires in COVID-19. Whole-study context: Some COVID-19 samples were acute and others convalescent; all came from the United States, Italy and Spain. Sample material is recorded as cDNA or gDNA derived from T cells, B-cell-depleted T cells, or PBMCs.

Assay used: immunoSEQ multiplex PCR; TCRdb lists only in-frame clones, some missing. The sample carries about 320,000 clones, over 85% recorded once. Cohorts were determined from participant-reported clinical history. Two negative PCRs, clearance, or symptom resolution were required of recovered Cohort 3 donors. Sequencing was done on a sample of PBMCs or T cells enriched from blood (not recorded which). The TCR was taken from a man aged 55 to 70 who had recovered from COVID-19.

The CDR3 region is CASSFSPGAIEAGLDVYEQFF. The CDR3 coding sequence is TGTGCCAGCAGTTTCAGCCCTGGGGCTATCGAAGCGGGATTGGACGTCTATGAGCAGTTCTTC. The chain links TRBV27 to TRBJ2-1; TRBD2 agrees at 7 bases. The CDR3 has 21 amino acids. J gave up 8 bases and V 3 bases, and 28 bases lay outside the gene matches. CDR1 MNHEY and CDR2 SMNVEV come from the germline V gene (reference sequence).